This T cell receptor (beta chain) was captured in a study of Ad26.COV2.S vaccination and SARS-CoV-2 variants. Study background: Among those in the COV1001 Ad26.COV2.S trial arm was the donor. Study-wide results and limits: People given the vaccine had a wider spike-specific TCR breadth than placebo recipients did.

This clone has a single count. Antigen unknown. After removal of 4 bases from V and 3 bases from J, the junction contained 7 bases not matched to a gene. CDR1 and CDR2 from the germline V gene are KGHDR and SFDVKD. The CDR3 sequence is 16 residues long. Described treatment: about 20 received Ad26.COV2.S at low or high dose, single or two shots; roughly five received placebo; per-sample allocation not given. Following the first vaccine or placebo injection, samples were taken on day 63. Built on an Ad26 vector, the vaccine expressed Wuhan-strain SARS-CoV-2 spike. TCRdb's copy holds only in-frame clones and misses some; the assay was immunoSEQ multiplex PCR. The sample consists of around 350,000 clones, about 88% of them appearing once.

The chain has TRBV24-1 and TRBJ2-3; 9 bases agree with TRBD1. Sequenced here: peripheral blood, sampled in a trial of Ad26.COV2.S vaccine versus placebo. The receptor's source is a person aged 18-60 years who received the Ad26.COV2.S COVID-19 vaccine or a placebo. The CDR3 reads CATSEFGTGRTDTQYF. DNA for the CDR3: TGTGCCACCAGTGAATTCGGGACAGGGAGGACAGATACGCAGTATTTT.